This TCR beta chain emerged from a study of beta chain features in type 1 diabetes. On the study more broadly: The patient and healthy donor groups were comparable for age, gender and cell yields. Study findings and constraints: In every one of the four CD4+ subsets, TCRB CDR3s were moderately but significantly shorter in Type 1 diabetes patients.

This clone has just a few counts. Its antigen remains unknown. Sequenced material consisted of expressed TCRB transcripts (all of the isolated RNA was reverse transcribed). Assay: immunoSEQ multiplex PCR; the TCRdb copy retains only in-frame clones and omits some. The table has some 70,000 clones, 45% to 50% seen once; the top ten hold 0.7%. The source of this sequence is a man aged 30-40 years with type 1 diabetes. The sequenced sample consisted of central memory CD4+ T cells from blood.

The CDR3, as DNA: TGTGCCTCCCGGGAACAACAAGAGACCCAGTACTTC. Its protein is CASREQQETQYF. The chain uses TRBV2 and TRBJ2-5; a possible D gene is TRBD2 (5 bases). V lost 11 bases to trimming and J lost 2 bases, with 12 bases between them. The germline V gene has CDR1 SNHLY and CDR2 FYNNEI. There are 12 residues in the CDR3.